The 14 T cell receptor beta chains listed next were all sequenced from one sample in a study of pediatric ulcerative colitis. The rectum was sampled with one to two pinch biopsies at colonoscopy. The assay was immunoSEQ multiplex PCR, and TCRdb's table has in-frame clones only and misses some. The sample carries some 37,000 clones, around four fifths recorded once. Sequenced input: gut tissue. Receptors were obtained from a boy younger than 18 with moderate ulcerative colitis.

The chain combines TRBV5-1 with TRBJ2-3; D gene uncertain. Per the germline V gene, CDR1 is SGHRS and CDR2 is YFSETQ. Trimming took off 0 bases at V and 2 bases at J, with 7 bases between the two ends. The CDR3 runs to 14 residues. The CDR3 reads CASSLGSFTDTQYF. CDR3 in DNA: TGCGCCAGCAGCTTGGGTTCGTTCACAGATACGCAGTATTTT.

This clone was seen only a few times. V usage is TRBV11-3 and J usage is TRBJ2-2, with a possible D match to TRBD2 (6 bases). The CDR3 covers 16 residues. V lost 5 bases and J lost 4, with 17 bases in between. Germline V gene sequence: CDR1 SGHNT, CDR2 YENEEA. The CDR3 region has the DNA TGTGCCAGCAGCCCTCTTTGGGGGAGGAGCACCGGGGAGCTGTTTTTT. Protein product: CASSPLWGRSTGELFF.

The genes are TRBV6-6 and TRBJ2-3; D unclear. Germline V CDR1 and CDR2: MNHNY, SVGAGI (reference sequence). Trimming removed 4 bases from V and 5 bases from J, with 7 bases in between. This CDR3 region has 12 residues. In DNA, the CDR3 is TGTGCCAGCAGTTTAGAAAGAGATACGCAGTATTTT. Its protein is CASSLERDTQYF.

This clone was observed a few times. V usage is TRBV28 and J usage is TRBJ1-2; 8 bases align to TRBD1. CDR1 and CDR2 (germline): MDHEN, SYDVKM. Losses at the gene ends were 6 bases for V and 6 bases for J; bases not matched to a gene: 6. The CDR3 spans 13 residues. In DNA form, the CDR3 reads TGTGCCAGCAGCACCAGGGGGCGCGATGGCTACACCTTC. Residues: CASSTRGRDGYTF.

This clone turned up a few times. The chain links TRBV6-4 to TRBJ1-5; D is ambiguous. Trimming left V 8 bases short and J 3 bases short, with 20 bases between. This CDR3 has 16 amino acids. Germline assignment: CDR1 MRHNA and CDR2 SNTAGT. DNA of the CDR3: TGTGCCAGCCCGACCCAGAGCGGGCAGCCCAATCAGCCCCAGCATTTT. This codes for CASPTQSGQPNQPQHF.

This chain joins TRBV13 and TRBJ2-7, with D possibly being TRBD1 (6 bases). The ends were cut back, 0 bases at V and 1 base at J, with 13 bases in the middle. Germline V gene lookup returns CDR1 PRHDT and CDR2 FYEKMQ (reference sequence). This CDR3 region has 16 residues. The CDR3, as DNA: TGTGCCAGCAGCTTAGGCCGGGACACCTTTTCCTACGAGCAGTACTTC. Amino acids: CASSLGRDTFSYEQYF.

As to this clone: Other DNA sequences within the sample encode an identical CDR3. The chain employs TRBV28 and TRBJ2-7; D uncertain. This CDR3 is 12 amino acids long. Looked up from germline, CDR1 is MDHEN and CDR2 is SYDVKM. Trimming took 4 bases from V and 7 from J, leaving 11 bases between them. The CDR3 is CASSSTPSEQYF. The CDR3, as DNA: TGTGCCAGCAGTTCGACCCCCAGTGAGCAGTACTTC.

This chain links TRBV28 with TRBJ2-3, with D unclear. CDR1 is MDHEN and CDR2 is SYDVKM in the germline V gene. The CDR3 is 12 amino acids. Trimming left V 10 bases short and J 3 bases short, with 11 bases between. The CDR3 here is CATRSATDTQYF. The CDR3 DNA is TGTGCCACGAGGTCGGCGACAGATACGCAGTATTTT. The full variable domain, with the rest looked up from reference TRBV28 and TRBJ2-3, is DVKVTQSSRYLVKRTGEKVFLECVQDMDHENMFWYRQDPGLGLRLIYFSYDVKMKEKGDIPEGYSVSREKKERFSLILESASTNQTSMYLCATRSATDTQYFGPGTRLTVL.

This clone was seen a handful of times. CDR3 protein: CASSSDRETEAFF. CDR3 in DNA: TGTGCCAGCAGCTCGGACAGGGAGACTGAAGCTTTCTTT. The chain has TRBV11-2 and TRBJ1-1, with 8 bases fitting TRBD1. V lost 4 bases, J lost 5 bases, and 3 bases stayed unmatched. The CDR3 loop spans 13 amino acids. The germline V gene encodes CDR1 SGHAT and CDR2 FQNNGV.

The chain is built from TRBV12-5 and TRBJ1-5; TRBD1 agrees at 8 bases. From germline, CDR1 is LGHNT and CDR2 FRNRAP. J lost 4 bases, V lost 1 base, and 3 bases had no gene match. This CDR3 is built from 15 residues. CDR3 in DNA: TGTGCTAGTGGTTTGGCCTGGACAGGGAATCAGCCCCAGCATTTT. This encodes CASGLAWTGNQPQHF. Together with reference TRBV12-5 and TRBJ1-5, the CDR3 gives the full variable domain: DARVTQTPRHKVTEMGQEVTMRCQPILGHNTVFWYRQTMMQGLELLAYFRNRAPLDDSGMPKDRFSAEMPDATLATLKIQPSEPRDSAVYFCASGLAWTGNQPQHFGDGTRLSIL.

The chain recombines TRBV11-1 with TRBJ1-1; D ambiguous. V was shortened by 6 bases and J by 5 bases, with 10 bases between the two germline ends. CDR1 SGHAT and CDR2 FQDESV come from the germline V gene (reference sequence). CDR3 size: 12 residues. The CDR3 DNA is TGTGCCAGCAGTCCAGGTGGGACTGAAGCTTTCTTT. Translating it yields CASSPGGTEAFF.

The chain employs TRBV6-1 and TRBJ2-2; D unresolved. Per germline, CDR1 MNHNS and CDR2 SASEGT. CDR3 length equals 15 residues. V gave up 10 bases and J gave up 4 bases, with 19 bases separating them. The CDR3 is CATMLPYGVTGELFF. CDR3 nucleotide sequence: TGTGCCACCATGTTACCGTATGGGGTCACCGGGGAGCTGTTTTTT.

The V call is TRBV7-2, the J call TRBJ1-4; tentative D call: TRBD1 (6 bases). Trimming removed 2 bases from V and 5 bases from J, with 12 bases in between. The germline gives CDR1 SGHTA, CDR2 FQGNSA. This CDR3 is 15 amino acids long. The CDR3, as DNA: TGTGCCAGCAGCTTATCCTGGGGGGCGAATGAAAAACTGTTTTTT. This translates into CASSLSWGANEKLFF.

The chain has TRBV5-1 and TRBJ2-3; TRBD2 is a possible D gene (6 bases). V gave up 2 bases and J gave up 5 bases, with 9 bases separating them. The CDR3 is made up of 13 amino acids. The germline gives CDR1 SGHRS, CDR2 YFSETQ. Here the CDR3 reads CASSFGGEDTQYF. CDR3 sequence (DNA): TGCGCCAGCAGCTTCGGGGGTGAAGATACGCAGTATTTT.